This T cell receptor beta chain originates from a study of Graves' ophthalmopathy and Graves' hyperthyroidism. RNA transcripts were the template, and TCR beta CDR3 regions were amplified from them. Following a first-round RT-PCR that used HTBI primers, a second-round multiplex PCR was carried out. TCRdb re-derived calls from the multiplex PCR reads in MiXCR, one entry per CDR3 protein. The sample lists a few hundred thousand distinct CDR3 sequences, 17% seen once, with roughly 2.4% in the top ten. At least ten counts were recorded for this clonotype. No antigen is known for it. Regarding the study as a whole: With more than 60% sensitivity and approximately 73% specificity, the model predicted ophthalmopathy progression.

Per the germline V gene, CDR1 is KGHDR and CDR2 is SFDVKD. This CDR3 contains 11 residues. This chain connects TRBV24-1 to TRBJ2-5; D perhaps matches TRBD2 (6 bases). The TCR comes from an adult woman with stable Graves' hyperthyroidism. The sample taken for sequencing was peripheral blood. CDR3: CLASAQETQYF. The CDR3 DNA follows: TGTCTCGCTAGCGCCCAAGAGACCCAGTACTTC.